Below are 32 T cell receptor beta chains sequenced from a single sample in a study of cytomegalovirus exposure and HLA in healthy donors. Profiled with immunoSEQ multiplex PCR; TCRdb holds only in-frame clones, not every one. The data hold 120,000 or so clones, with around nine tenths observed a single time. Sequencing was performed on PBMCs. The receptors shown here come from a man in his thirties or forties in good health and CMV-seronegative.

The chain links TRBV23-1 to TRBJ2-3; the D gene is possibly TRBD1 (6 bases). Being an ORF, TRBV23-1 has a function that is uncertain. The CDR3 has 17 amino acids. Trimming pared 8 bases from V and 2 bases from J, leaving 23 bases between. The CDR3 nucleotides are TGCGCCAGCCAACCCCCCCCTCGGGACACCGCCACAGATACGCAGTATTTT. This encodes CASQPPPRDTATDTQYF.

This chain connects TRBV6-1 to TRBJ1-2; 11 positions match TRBD1. The CDR3 loop spans 14 amino acids. V trimming: 7 bases; J trimming: 7 bases; junction bases outside the gene matches: 8. CDR1 and CDR2 from the germline V gene are MNHNS and SASEGT. The CDR3 sequence is CASTAGTGGSGYTF. Written as DNA, the CDR3 is TGTGCCAGCACCGCCGGGACAGGGGGAAGTGGCTACACCTTC.

The chain recombines TRBV7-9 with TRBJ1-5; D may be TRBD1 (5 bases). Germline CDR1 SEHNR, CDR2 FQNEAQ (reference sequence). The V end lost 4 bases, the J end lost 7 bases, and 17 bases lay between the germline ends. The CDR3 contains 15 residues. The CDR3: CASSSGHAGDQPQHF. DNA of the CDR3: TGTGCCAGCAGCTCCGGACATGCGGGGGACCAGCCCCAGCATTTT. The whole variable domain, filled in from reference TRBV7-9 and TRBJ1-5, reads DTGVSQNPRHKITKRGQNVTFRCDPISEHNRLYWYRQTLGQGPEFLTYFQNEAQLEKSRLLSDRFSAERPKGSFSTLEIQRTEQGDSAMYLCASSSGHAGDQPQHFGDGTRLSIL.

The J gene is TRBJ2-7, the V gene TRBV27, with D perhaps matching TRBD1 (5 bases). The CDR3 contains 14 residues. Germline V gene data show CDR1 as MNHEY and CDR2 as SMNVEV (reference sequence). Trimming pared 3 bases from V and 3 bases from J, leaving 12 bases between. This CDR3 reads CASSFSGAGYEQYF. In DNA form, the CDR3 reads TGTGCCAGCAGTTTTTCTGGGGCCGGCTACGAGCAGTACTTC.

The chain carries TRBV27 and TRBJ1-1; D is possibly TRBD1 (5 bases). The CDR3 sequence is 12 residues long. The germline CDR1 and CDR2 sequences are MNHEY and SMNVEV (reference sequence). The V end lost 10 bases, the J end lost 7 bases, and 16 bases lay between the germline ends. The CDR3 DNA follows: TGTGCCACCCAGCCCGGGGGGGGTGAAGCTTTCTTT. Its translation is CATQPGGGEAFF.

The CDR3 DNA is TGTGCCAGCAGCTCCGGACGGGAGTCCGGCTACACCTTC. Translating gives CASSSGRESGYTF. The gene calls are TRBV27 and TRBJ1-2; D remains unclear. In germline, CDR1 is MNHEY, CDR2 SMNVEV (reference sequence). Trimming left V 6 bases short and J 8 bases short, with 16 bases between. The CDR3 is made up of 13 amino acids.

V gene TRBV7-9 combines with J gene TRBJ2-7; D perhaps matches TRBD2 (6 bases). The germline V and J ends were trimmed by 5 bases and 0 bases, with 14 bases remaining between them. The CDR3 is 15 residues long. Germline V CDR1 and CDR2: SEHNR, FQNEAQ (reference sequence). The CDR3, as DNA: TGTGCCAGCAGCCCCCCCGGGACTTCCTCCTACGAGCAGTACTTC. Its translation is CASSPPGTSSYEQYF. Complete variable domain (other parts from reference TRBV7-9 and TRBJ2-7): DTGVSQNPRHKITKRGQNVTFRCDPISEHNRLYWYRQTLGQGPEFLTYFQNEAQLEKSRLLSDRFSAERPKGSFSTLEIQRTEQGDSAMYLCASSPPGTSSYEQYFGPGTRLTVT.

The chain uses TRBV6-4 and TRBJ2-3, with D tentatively TRBD1 (6 bases). Trimming shortened V by 5 bases and J by 5 bases, and 11 bases separated the two germline ends. Looked up from germline, CDR1 is MRHNA and CDR2 is SNTAGT. The CDR3 runs to 13 residues. The CDR3 nucleotides read TGTGCCAGCAGTAGGAGCAGGGGAGATACGCAGTATTTT. Protein sequence: CASSRSRGDTQYF.

The J gene is TRBJ2-7, the V gene TRBV18, with 9 positions matching TRBD1. Germline V gene data show CDR1 as KGHSH and CDR2 as LQKENI. V lost 4 bases, J lost 3 bases, and 1 base stayed unmatched. The CDR3 extends over 13 amino acids. The CDR3 loop reads CASSRTGDYEQYF. CDR3 bases: TGTGCCAGCTCACGGACAGGGGACTACGAGCAGTACTTC.

The chain recombines TRBV30 with TRBJ1-1, with D unclear. The CDR3 has 14 residues. CDR1 GTSNPN and CDR2 SVGIG come from the germline V gene (reference sequence). Trimming shortened V by 4 bases and J by 1 base, and 13 bases separated the two germline ends. CDR3 loop: CAWKGRTWNTEAFF. As DNA, the CDR3 is TGTGCCTGGAAAGGCAGGACTTGGAACACTGAAGCTTTCTTT.

This clone was detected only a few times. Other nucleotide sequences in the sample specify the same CDR3. The rearrangement joins TRBV11-2 to TRBJ2-3; the D gene is possibly TRBD1 (5 bases). The length of the CDR3 is 12 residues. The germline V gene has CDR1 SGHAT and CDR2 FQNNGV. Trimming shortened V by 5 bases and J by 7 bases, and 10 bases separated the two germline ends. The DNA for the CDR3 is TGTGCCAGCAGCCTGGACACTTATACGCAGTATTTT. Its translation: CASSLDTYTQYF.

The genes are TRBV6-1 and TRBJ1-5, with D maybe TRBD1 (5 bases). This CDR3 contains 20 residues. The V end was cut by 2 bases, the J end by 0 bases, with 23 bases between. CDR1 is MNHNS and CDR2 is SASEGT in the germline V gene. CDR3: CASSERSPGRGSYSNQPQHF. In DNA form, the CDR3 reads TGTGCCAGCAGTGAAAGATCCCCTGGTAGGGGCTCTTATAGCAATCAGCCCCAGCATTTT.

V usage is TRBV19 and J usage is TRBJ2-7, with TRBD2 as a possible D gene (6 bases). This CDR3 comprises 16 residues. Looked up from germline, CDR1 is LNHDA and CDR2 is SQIVND (reference sequence). The V end lost 3 bases, the J end lost 3 bases, and 18 bases lay between the germline ends. DNA of the CDR3: TGTGCCAGTAGTATTGTGGGTAGCGGAGGATTCTACGAGCAGTACTTC. It encodes CASSIVGSGGFYEQYF.

V usage is TRBV5-5 and J usage is TRBJ2-7, with 8 bases lining up with TRBD1. The CDR3 covers 13 residues. V trimming: 4 bases; J trimming: 7 bases; junction bases outside the gene matches: 7. CDR1 and CDR2 (germline): SGHKS, YYEKEE (reference sequence). Written as DNA, the CDR3 is TGTGCCAGCAGCCCCTGGACAGGGCGAGAGCAGTACTTC. Encoded protein: CASSPWTGREQYF.

This clone is a singleton in its sample. CDR3: CASSLAYRTGNTIYF. In nucleotides, the CDR3 is TGTGCCAGCAGCTTAGCGTACAGGACTGGAAACACCATATATTTT. The gene calls are TRBV7-2 and TRBJ1-3, with D possibly TRBD1 on 5 matching bases. Looked up from germline, CDR1 is SGHTA and CDR2 is FQGNSA. The V and J ends lost 0 bases and 2 bases respectively, with 8 bases between them. This CDR3 comprises 15 residues.

CDR3 coding DNA: TGTGCCAGCAGGCCTAGAGGGTTGGAGACCCAGTACTTC. This codes for CASRPRGLETQYF. The chain recombines TRBV6-5 with TRBJ2-5, with D perhaps matching TRBD2 (5 bases). This CDR3 region has 13 residues. The germline CDR1 and CDR2 sequences are MNHEY and SVGAGI. The V end was cut by 6 bases, the J end by 5 bases, with 13 bases between.

The chain joins TRBV19 to TRBJ2-5, with TRBD2 matching 13 bases. This CDR3 has 16 amino acids. V lost 1 base and J lost 5; bases outside the gene matches: 4. CDR1 and CDR2 (germline): LNHDA, SQIVND (reference sequence). The CDR3 is CASSIALAGGMETQYF. The DNA for the CDR3 is TGTGCCAGTAGTATAGCACTAGCGGGAGGGATGGAGACCCAGTACTTC.

The sample holds one count of this clone. The V gene is TRBV4-2, the J gene TRBJ2-7; D unclear. The ends were cut back, 4 bases at V and 3 bases at J, with 16 bases in the middle. The CDR3 totals 15 residues. The V gene's germline CDR1 is LGHNA and CDR2 YNFKEQ. CDR3 sequence: CASSPVLGADYEQYF. The CDR3 nucleotides are TGTGCCAGCAGCCCGGTTCTAGGTGCAGACTACGAGCAGTACTTC.

The chain is built from TRBV6-4 and TRBJ2-1; TRBD2 matches at 10 bases. The trim removed 3 bases at V and 6 bases at J, leaving 2 bases unmatched. The germline CDR1 and CDR2 sequences are MRHNA and SNTAGT. The CDR3 has 14 amino acids. This CDR3 is CASSELAGFNEQFF. The CDR3 nucleotides are TGTGCCAGCAGTGAACTAGCGGGATTCAATGAGCAGTTCTTC.

The J gene is TRBJ2-2, the V gene TRBV2, with TRBD2 matching over 11 bases. This CDR3 is built from 15 residues. Germline lookup yields CDR1 SNHLY and CDR2 FYNNEI. Losses at the gene ends were 6 bases for V and 6 bases for J; bases not matched to a gene: 6. The chain's CDR3 is CASRAGTSGAGELFF. DNA of the CDR3: TGTGCCAGCAGAGCCGGGACTAGCGGAGCCGGGGAGCTGTTTTTT.

V is TRBV7-2 and J is TRBJ2-3, with 11 bases matching TRBD2. This CDR3 is built from 15 residues. CDR1 SGHTA and CDR2 FQGNSA come from the germline V gene. Unmatched junction bases numbered 5, after V lost 5 bases and J lost 4 bases. CDR3 region: CASSPTSGSADTQYF. The CDR3 nucleotides are TGTGCCAGCAGCCCAACTAGCGGGAGTGCAGATACGCAGTATTTT. The full variable domain, completed using reference TRBV7-2 and TRBJ2-3, is GAGVSQSPSNKVTEKGKDVELRCDPISGHTALYWYRQSLGQGLEFLIYFQGNSAPDKSGLPSDRFSAERTGGSVSTLTIQRTQQEDSAVYLCASSPTSGSADTQYFGPGTRLTVL.

The chain recombines TRBV30 with TRBJ1-5, with D maybe TRBD1 (5 bases). The CDR3 runs 14 residues. V gave up 0 bases and J gave up 5 bases, with 11 bases separating them. CDR1 is GTSNPN, CDR2 SVGIG, per germline (reference sequence). This CDR3 is CAWSVSGGHQPQHF. CDR3 coding DNA: TGTGCCTGGAGTGTATCGGGGGGTCATCAGCCCCAGCATTTT.

The chain joins TRBV6-1 to TRBJ1-3; D perhaps matches TRBD1 (6 bases). CDR3 length: 14 residues. V shed 6 bases and J shed 0 bases, with 9 bases lying between them. Germline CDR1 MNHNS, CDR2 SASEGT. CDR3 bases: TGTGCCAGCAGGACAGGTTCCTCTGGAAACACCATATATTTT. Encoded protein: CASRTGSSGNTIYF.

The chain has TRBV7-2 and TRBJ1-1, with 7 bases matching TRBD1. The CDR3 covers 11 residues. Germline V gives CDR1 SGHTA, CDR2 FQGNSA. Unmatched junction bases numbered 8, after V lost 8 bases and J lost 11 bases. The CDR3 region is CASGYDRDAFF. The CDR3 DNA is TGTGCCAGCGGCTATGACAGGGATGCTTTCTTT.

The V and J genes are TRBV19 and TRBJ2-1; 9 nucleotides align to TRBD2. Germline lookup yields CDR1 LNHDA and CDR2 SQIVND (reference sequence). V was clipped by 2 bases and J by 8 bases; unmatched bases: 7. The CDR3 has 15 residues. The CDR3 region is CASSISSGSGDEQFF. The CDR3 coding sequence is TGTGCCAGTAGTATAAGTAGCGGGAGTGGAGATGAGCAGTTCTTC. Based on the CDR3 plus reference TRBV19 and TRBJ2-1, the full variable domain is DGGITQSPKYLFRKEGQNVTLSCEQNLNHDAMYWYRQDPGQGLRLIYYSQIVNDFQKGDIAEGYSVSREKKESFPLTVTSAQKNPTAFYLCASSISSGSGDEQFFGPGTRLTVL.

The V and J genes are TRBV19 and TRBJ1-5, with unresolved D. The CDR3 extends over 17 amino acids. V lost 1 base to trimming and J lost 6 bases, with 19 bases between them. Germline lookup yields CDR1 LNHDA and CDR2 SQIVND (reference sequence). The CDR3 sequence is CASSIGAAGWESQPQHF. CDR3 bases: TGTGCCAGTAGTATAGGTGCGGCGGGGTGGGAGAGTCAGCCCCAGCATTTT.

The chain uses TRBV7-3 and TRBJ2-7; D call uncertain. Germline assignment: CDR1 SGHTA and CDR2 FQGTGA. Trimming took 5 bases from V and 0 from J, leaving 11 bases between them. This CDR3 comprises 14 residues. The DNA for the CDR3 is TGTGCCAGCAGCCCCACAGATTCCTCCTACGAGCAGTACTTC. Amino acids: CASSPTDSSYEQYF.

This chain connects TRBV5-1 to TRBJ2-5; D remains ambiguous. The germline V gene encodes CDR1 SGHRS and CDR2 YFSETQ. The germline V and J ends were trimmed by 4 bases and 1 base, with 11 bases remaining between them. This CDR3 spans 14 amino acids. In nucleotides, the CDR3 is TGCGCCAGCAGCCCAGAATTCAGCCAAGAGACCCAGTACTTC. Its translation is CASSPEFSQETQYF.

This chain links TRBV5-6 with TRBJ1-4; 9 bases agree with TRBD1. The V gene's germline CDR1 is SGHDT and CDR2 YYEEEE. The CDR3 sequence is 15 residues long. Trimming cost V 2 bases and J 8 bases; bases outside gene matches: 7. The CDR3 sequence: CASSFRTGEREKLFF. CDR3 nucleotide sequence: TGTGCCAGCAGCTTCCGGACAGGGGAGAGGGAAAAACTGTTTTTT.

The V call is TRBV18, the J call TRBJ2-2; D gene ambiguous. This CDR3 region has 17 residues. CDR1 and CDR2 (germline): KGHSH, LQKENI. Trimming shortened V by 0 bases and J by 0 bases, and 11 bases separated the two germline ends. CDR3 DNA: TGTGCCAGCTCACCACCCAGTTCGCGGTCGAACACCGGGGAGCTGTTTTTT. Protein: CASSPPSSRSNTGELFF.

J is TRBJ2-1 and V is TRBV11-3; 14 bases map to TRBD2. V shed 4 bases, J shed 8 bases, and the junction held 10 bases outside the gene matches. This CDR3 contains 17 residues. Germline V gene data show CDR1 as SGHNT and CDR2 as YENEEA. This CDR3 reads CASSSGGLAGGGHEQFF. The DNA for the CDR3 is TGTGCCAGCAGCTCCGGAGGACTAGCGGGAGGAGGTCATGAGCAGTTCTTC.

The V and J genes are TRBV4-3 and TRBJ2-7; 8 nucleotides agree with TRBD2. The CDR3 has 15 residues. V was clipped by 0 bases and J by 4 bases; unmatched bases: 5. In germline, CDR1 is LGHNA, CDR2 YSLEER. CDR3 residues: CASSQERGGMYEQYF. The CDR3, as DNA: TGCGCCAGCAGCCAAGAACGGGGGGGGATGTACGAGCAGTACTTC.